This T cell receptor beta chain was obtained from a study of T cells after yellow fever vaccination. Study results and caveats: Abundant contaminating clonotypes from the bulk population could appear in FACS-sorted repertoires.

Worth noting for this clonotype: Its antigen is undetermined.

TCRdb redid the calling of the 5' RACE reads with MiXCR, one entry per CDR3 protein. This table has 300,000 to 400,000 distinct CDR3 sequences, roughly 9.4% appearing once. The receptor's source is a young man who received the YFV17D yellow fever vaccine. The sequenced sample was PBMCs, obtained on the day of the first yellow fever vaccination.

The CDR3 region is CASSFTGSNTEAFF. The CDR3 DNA sequence: TGTGCCAGCAGCTTTACAGGGTCGAACACTGAAGCTTTCTTT. The rearrangement uses TRBV7-2 and TRBJ1-1, with a possible D match to TRBD1 (6 bases). Germline loops: CDR1 SGHTA, CDR2 FQGNSA. V was trimmed by 3 bases and J by 1 base, leaving 9 bases between them. This CDR3 is built from 14 residues.